The 29 T cell receptor beta chains listed next were all sequenced from one sample in a study of OX40 agonist ivuxolimab in advanced cancers. The data were produced by immunoSEQ multiplex PCR, yet TCRdb's version contains in-frame clones alone and is incomplete. The data contain about 68,000 clones, 90% to 95% of them seen just once; the ten biggest clones take up 5.5% to 6%. This specimen consisted of CD4+ or CD8+ T cells sorted from blood, obtained in a trial of the OX40 agonist ivuxolimab. The receptors were gathered from an adult with an advanced solid tumor such as melanoma, head and neck, liver or kidney cancer.

The chain carries TRBV30 and TRBJ2-7, with 9 bases identical to TRBD2. Germline V gene sequence: CDR1 GTSNPN, CDR2 SVGIG (reference sequence). This CDR3 contains 14 residues. Trimming cost V 1 base and J 5 bases; bases outside gene matches: 6. The CDR3 sequence: CAWSEIAGDNEQYF. CDR3 sequence (DNA): TGTGCCTGGAGTGAGATAGCGGGAGACAACGAGCAGTACTTC.

The rearrangement uses TRBV18 and TRBJ2-3; 7 nucleotides line up with TRBD2. The germline gives CDR1 KGHSH, CDR2 LQKENI. V gave up 2 bases and J gave up 1 base; unmatched junction bases: 9. The CDR3 is 17 amino acids. The CDR3 nucleotides are TGTGCCAGCTCACCAATCAAGGCGGGAGAAGGCACAGATACGCAGTATTTT. Its protein is CASSPIKAGEGTDTQYF.

This rearrangement joins TRBV18 to TRBJ1-1; D is uncertain. V was pared by 0 bases and J by 8 bases, with 7 bases between. This CDR3 contains 12 residues. Germline lookup yields CDR1 KGHSH and CDR2 LQKENI. DNA of the CDR3: TGTGCCAGCTCACCACCGAACAAAGAAGCTTTCTTT. Protein product: CASSPPNKEAFF.

The CDR3 DNA is TGTGCCAGCAGTTGGATGAACACTGAAGCTTTCTTT. Its protein product is CASSWMNTEAFF. This chain uses TRBV6-1 with TRBJ1-1; the D is unclear. Germline CDR1 MNHNS, CDR2 SASEGT. The V end was cut by 5 bases, the J end by 0 bases, with 4 bases between. This CDR3 has 12 residues.

V is TRBV27 and J is TRBJ2-7; D unclear. The V and J ends lost 0 bases and 1 base respectively, with 13 bases between them. Germline lookup yields CDR1 MNHEY and CDR2 SMNVEV (reference sequence). The CDR3 is 16 amino acids. The CDR3 nucleotides are TGTGCCAGCAGTTTATCCATAGCCTTTATTTCCTACGAGCAGTACTTC. As protein: CASSLSIAFISYEQYF.

The chain is built from TRBV7-8 and TRBJ2-1; 7 bases map to TRBD2. With V trimmed by 2 bases and J by 2 bases, 9 bases remained unmatched. Germline V gives CDR1 SGHVS, CDR2 FQNEAQ. This CDR3 contains 17 residues. The CDR3 here is CASSLSTGGFTYNEQFF. CDR3 bases: TGTGCCAGCAGCTTATCAACGGGAGGTTTCACCTACAATGAGCAGTTCTTC.

V is TRBV2 and J is TRBJ1-1; TRBD1 matches 7 bases. The CDR3 spans 14 residues. CDR1 is SNHLY and CDR2 is FYNNEI in the germline V gene. J lost 5 bases, V lost 6 bases, and 9 bases had no gene match. CDR3 amino acids: CASRDLTGITEAFF. The DNA of the CDR3 is TGTGCCAGCAGGGACCTGACAGGGATTACTGAAGCTTTCTTT.

The rearrangement links TRBV9 to TRBJ2-7; 8 bases are shared with TRBD1. The germline gives CDR1 SGDLS, CDR2 YYNGEE. V shed 4 bases and J 1 base; nucleotides not matched to a gene: 10. CDR3 size: 16 residues. CDR3 DNA: TGTGCCAGCAGCCATGGGACAGGTGGCCCTTCCTACGAGCAGTACTTC. Its translation: CASSHGTGGPSYEQYF.

The chain combines TRBV9 with TRBJ1-4; the D gene is possibly TRBD1 (5 bases). The germline V gene encodes CDR1 SGDLS and CDR2 YYNGEE. This CDR3 contains 15 residues. V lost 0 bases to trimming and J lost 8 bases, with 14 bases between them. CDR3 region: CASSVGGEFEEKLFF. The CDR3 DNA is TGTGCCAGCAGCGTAGGAGGGGAGTTTGAGGAAAAACTGTTTTTT.

The chain recombines TRBV28 with TRBJ1-1, with no clear D. V lost 3 bases and J lost 7, with 12 bases in between. The CDR3 is made up of 13 amino acids. Germline CDR1 reads MDHEN; CDR2 reads SYDVKM. CDR3 loop: CASSLLSSYEAFF. CDR3 DNA: TGTGCCAGCAGTTTGTTGTCGAGTTATGAAGCTTTCTTT. The complete variable domain, with remaining parts taken from reference TRBV28 and TRBJ1-1, reads DVKVTQSSRYLVKRTGEKVFLECVQDMDHENMFWYRQDPGLGLRLIYFSYDVKMKEKGDIPEGYSVSREKKERFSLILESASTNQTSMYLCASSLLSSYEAFFGQGTRLTVV.

The V call is TRBV11-1, the J call TRBJ2-5; possible D gene TRBD2, 6 bases. The germline V and J ends were trimmed by 5 bases and 1 base, with 20 bases remaining between them. The CDR3 has 17 residues. From germline, CDR1 is SGHAT and CDR2 FQDESV (reference sequence). The chain's CDR3 is CASSGPLGGVFQETQYF. The CDR3 DNA reads as TGTGCCAGCAGCGGCCCCTTGGGCGGGGTCTTCCAAGAGACCCAGTACTTC. Full variable domain (rest looked up from reference TRBV11-1 and TRBJ2-5): EAEVAQSPRYKITEKSQAVAFWCDPISGHATLYWYRQILGQGPELLVQFQDESVVDDSQLPKDRFSAERLKGVDSTLKIQPAELGDSAMYLCASSGPLGGVFQETQYFGPGTRLLVL.

This chain connects TRBV7-2 to TRBJ1-1, with D tentatively TRBD1 (5 bases). The germline CDR1 and CDR2 sequences are SGHTA and FQGNSA. This CDR3 region has 14 residues. Trimming took 5 bases from V and 5 from J, leaving 15 bases between them. CDR3 amino acids: CASSGGLSGTEAFF. The CDR3 DNA sequence: TGTGCCAGCAGCGGGGGACTTTCGGGTACTGAAGCTTTCTTT.

This chain connects TRBV13 to TRBJ2-3; D is ambiguous. The V and J ends lost 4 bases and 2 bases respectively, with 1 base between them. The CDR3 runs to 11 residues. The germline V gene encodes CDR1 PRHDT and CDR2 FYEKMQ (reference sequence). CDR3 sequence reads: CASSSTDTQYF. CDR3 sequence (DNA): TGTGCCAGCAGCTCCACAGATACGCAGTATTTT.

This clone was recorded only once. The V gene is TRBV19, the J gene TRBJ2-2, with D uncertain. Trimming took off 1 base at V and 0 bases at J, with 3 bases between the two ends. Germline CDR1 and CDR2: LNHDA and SQIVND (reference sequence). CDR3 length equals 14 residues. The CDR3 protein is CASSIATNTGELFF. The CDR3 coding sequence is TGTGCCAGTAGTATAGCGACGAACACCGGGGAGCTGTTTTTT.

The chain is built from TRBV6-5 and TRBJ1-1, with D perhaps matching TRBD1 (6 bases). V was clipped by 2 bases and J by 4 bases, with 11 bases between them. Germline CDR1 MNHEY, CDR2 SVGAGI. The CDR3 contains 14 residues. The CDR3 loop is CASSYQQGGTEAFF. The CDR3 bases are TGTGCCAGCAGTTACCAACAGGGCGGCACTGAAGCTTTCTTT.

V gene TRBV20-1 combines with J gene TRBJ1-2; D is unresolved. The germline gives CDR1 DFQATT, CDR2 SNEGSKA (reference sequence). CDR3 length equals 10 residues. Trimming took off 3 bases at V and 4 bases at J, with 3 bases between the two ends. The CDR3 here is CSARVYGYTF. DNA for the CDR3: TGCAGTGCTAGGGTCTATGGCTACACCTTC.

V usage is TRBV27 and J usage is TRBJ2-7; 9 positions agree with TRBD1. With 6 bases clipped from V and 9 bases from J, the junction kept 9 bases outside the gene matches. Germline V CDR1 and CDR2: MNHEY, SMNVEV (reference sequence). The CDR3 sequence is 13 residues long. The CDR3 loop is CASSLTGGIGQYF. The CDR3 region has the DNA TGTGCCAGCAGCCTTACAGGGGGCATAGGGCAGTACTTC.

J is TRBJ2-7 and V is TRBV4-2; possibly TRBD1 for D (5 bases). The CDR3 sequence is 13 residues long. V was trimmed by 4 bases and J by 1 base, leaving 8 bases between them. CDR1 and CDR2 from the germline V gene are LGHNA and YNFKEQ. The CDR3 region has the DNA TGTGCCAGCAGCCCGGACAAGTCCTACGAGCAGTACTTC. It is translated as CASSPDKSYEQYF.

This rearrangement joins TRBV28 to TRBJ1-2; no clear D gene. CDR3 size: 17 residues. V lost 4 bases, J lost 4 bases, and 22 bases lay in between. Looked up from germline, CDR1 is MDHEN and CDR2 is SYDVKM. The DNA of the CDR3 is TGTGCCAGCAGTTCAACCTCATATGGGGTTGTCTTCTATGGCTACACCTTC. Its translation: CASSSTSYGVVFYGYTF.

The chain recombines TRBV27 with TRBJ2-1, with 9 bases matching TRBD2. CDR3 size: 16 residues. V lost 5 bases to trimming and J lost 7 bases; unmatched junction nucleotides: 12. CDR1 is MNHEY and CDR2 is SMNVEV in the germline V gene (reference sequence). CDR3 sequence: CASSPYIAGELNEQFF. CDR3 in DNA: TGTGCCAGCAGTCCCTATATAGCGGGAGAGTTGAATGAGCAGTTCTTC.

This sequence joins TRBV4-2 and TRBJ2-1, with 15 bases lining up with TRBD2. V lost 1 base, J lost 2 bases, and 15 bases stayed unmatched. This CDR3 region has 22 residues. CDR1 LGHNA and CDR2 YNFKEQ come from the germline V gene. CDR3 DNA: TGTGCCAGCAGCCAAGTACCCCCGGGACTAGCGGGAGGAGGTCGTCCCTACAATGAGCAGTTCTTC. Its protein is CASSQVPPGLAGGGRPYNEQFF.

The CDR3, as DNA: TGTGCCAGCAGCTCTGACAGGGGGCGGGTAGATACGCAGTATTTT. This codes for CASSSDRGRVDTQYF. The V gene is TRBV7-8, the J gene TRBJ2-3; 10 bases map to TRBD1. The CDR3 is 15 residues long. V lost 4 bases, J lost 5 bases, and 6 bases stayed unmatched. Germline lookup yields CDR1 SGHVS and CDR2 FQNEAQ.

The rearrangement uses TRBV30 and TRBJ2-2, with unresolved D. The CDR3 totals 13 residues. Germline CDR1 is GTSNPN and CDR2 is SVGIG (reference sequence). With 2 bases removed from V and 5 bases from J, the gap between germline ends came to 9 bases. The CDR3 region has the DNA TGTGCCTGGAGTTCCGTCCGAACCGGGGAGCTGTTTTTT. Protein sequence: CAWSSVRTGELFF.

The J gene is TRBJ2-7, the V gene TRBV29-1; no definite D call. CDR3 length: 11 amino acids. V lost 0 bases and J lost 13, with 13 bases in between. CDR1 and CDR2 from the germline V gene are SQVTM and ANQGSEA. CDR3 nucleotides: TGCAGCGTTGAAGATCAACGTGAAAAATACTTC. The encoded protein is CSVEDQREKYF.

The J gene is TRBJ2-1, the V gene TRBV28; tentatively, D is TRBD2 (5 bases). CDR3 length equals 13 residues. Trimming took 6 bases from V and 10 from J, leaving 16 bases between them. CDR1 MDHEN and CDR2 SYDVKM come from the germline V gene. CDR3 nucleotides: TGTGCCAGCAGCCATCCCCTACGGGAAGAGCAGTTCTTC. This sequence encodes CASSHPLREEQFF.

The gene calls are TRBV4-3 and TRBJ2-7, with TRBD1 matching over 8 bases. CDR3 length equals 16 residues. Germline values: CDR1 LGHNA, CDR2 YSLEER. The V segment lost 1 base and the J segment 2 bases; nucleotides outside the gene matches: 7. The CDR3 DNA reads as TGCGCCAGCAGCCAAGGGACAGGGTCGATCCCCTACGAGCAGTACTTC. It encodes CASSQGTGSIPYEQYF.

The rearrangement joins TRBV4-3 to TRBJ2-1; 7 nucleotides agree with TRBD2. The V gene end was trimmed by 0 bases and the J gene end by 2 bases; junction bases not matched to a gene: 4. There are 16 residues in the CDR3. Germline-derived CDR1 and CDR2 are LGHNA and YSLEER. CDR3 loop: CASSQEAGATYNEQFF. The CDR3 DNA follows: TGCGCCAGCAGCCAAGAGGCGGGAGCCACCTACAATGAGCAGTTCTTC.

The CDR3 DNA reads as TGTGCCAGCAGCTCCGGGACAGGGGGTAGTCAGCCCCAGCATTTT. Encoded protein: CASSSGTGGSQPQHF. This sequence joins TRBV25-1 and TRBJ1-5; 11 bases match TRBD1. Germline loops: CDR1 MGHDK, CDR2 SYGVNS. The CDR3 has 15 amino acids. V shed 6 bases, J shed 6 bases, and the junction held 7 bases outside the gene matches.

This clone came up once. The CDR3 is CASSYRGPNTGELFF. The CDR3 bases are TGTGCCAGCAGTTACAGGGGCCCCAACACCGGGGAGCTGTTTTTT. The chain recombines TRBV6-5 with TRBJ2-2; D might be TRBD1 (5 bases). Between the trimmed V and J ends, which lost 2 bases and 2 bases, there was a span of 9 bases. Germline CDR1 reads MNHEY; CDR2 reads SVGAGI. This CDR3 comprises 15 residues.